This entry lists 5 T cell receptor beta chains sequenced from one sample in a study of blood T cell repertoires in COVID-19. Assay used: immunoSEQ multiplex PCR; TCRdb lists only in-frame clones, some missing. The sample consists of tens of thousands of clones, more than 85% of them appearing once. Source material: peripheral blood. The receptors here all came from an elderly man in a cohort sampled during active COVID-19.

The rearrangement joins TRBV27 to TRBJ1-2, with TRBD1 matching 7 bases. Germline assignment: CDR1 MNHEY and CDR2 SMNVEV (reference sequence). Unmatched junction bases numbered 5, after V lost 2 bases and J lost 5 bases. The CDR3 covers 14 residues. This CDR3 is CASSLKGAGYGYTF. CDR3 in DNA: TGTGCCAGCAGTTTAAAGGGGGCGGGGTATGGCTACACCTTC.

This clone was observed a handful of times. The chain uses TRBV7-9 and TRBJ2-7; 7 bases align to TRBD1. This CDR3 region has 14 residues. In germline, CDR1 is SEHNR, CDR2 FQNEAQ (reference sequence). Trimming removed 1 base from V and 3 bases from J; junction bases left unmatched: 3. CDR3 nucleotides: TGTGCCAGCAGCTTAGACAGGGGCGTCTACGAGCAGTACTTC. Protein sequence: CASSLDRGVYEQYF.

The chain joins TRBV6-5 to TRBJ2-3; unclear D gene. Germline V gene lookup returns CDR1 MNHEY and CDR2 SVGAGI. This CDR3 has 14 residues. Trimming removed 4 bases from V and 1 base from J, with 9 bases in between. The CDR3 region is CASSSRTGTDTQYF. The CDR3 nucleotides read TGTGCCAGCAGTTCACGTACAGGCACAGATACGCAGTATTTT.

The rearrangement links TRBV7-2 to TRBJ1-2; 7 bases agree with TRBD1. The germline gives CDR1 SGHTA, CDR2 FQGNSA. V shed 4 bases and J 8 bases; nucleotides not matched to a gene: 4. This CDR3 has 12 amino acids. The CDR3 bases are TGTGCCAGCAGCTCCCGGACAGGAGGCTACACCTTC. As protein: CASSSRTGGYTF.

The gene calls are TRBV2 and TRBJ1-5, with D possibly matching TRBD1 (5 bases). Germline V gene sequence: CDR1 SNHLY, CDR2 FYNNEI. Trimming took off 1 base at V and 6 bases at J, with 13 bases between the two ends. CDR3 length equals 15 residues. The CDR3 protein is CASSEGTPGGQPQHF. The CDR3 DNA sequence: TGTGCCAGCAGTGAAGGGACACCGGGGGGTCAGCCCCAGCATTTT.